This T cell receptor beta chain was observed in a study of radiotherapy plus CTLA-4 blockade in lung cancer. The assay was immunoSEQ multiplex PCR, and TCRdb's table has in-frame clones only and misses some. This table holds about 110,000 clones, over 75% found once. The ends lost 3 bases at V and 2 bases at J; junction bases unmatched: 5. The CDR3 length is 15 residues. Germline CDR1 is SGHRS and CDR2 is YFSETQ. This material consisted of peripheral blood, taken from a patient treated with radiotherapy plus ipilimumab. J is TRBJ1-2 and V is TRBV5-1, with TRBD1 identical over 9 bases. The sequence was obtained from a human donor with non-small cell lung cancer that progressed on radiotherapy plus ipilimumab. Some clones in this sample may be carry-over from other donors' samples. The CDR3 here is CASSSRTGENYGYTF. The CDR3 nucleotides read TGCGCCAGCAGCTCCCGGACAGGGGAAAACTATGGCTACACCTTC.